This TCR beta chain stems from a study of CD8 T cells in Susac syndrome. Study-wide findings and caveats: It was acknowledged in the study that the number of individuals who were included in its TCR sequencing and HLA analysis was relatively small.

The authors sequenced TCR beta from blood CD8+ and CD4+ T cells. RNA, at roughly 0.45 to 1 ug, was reverse transcribed with random hexamers. Across 54 Vbeta and 13 Jbeta, immunoSEQ multiplex PCR amplified TCR beta CDR3. TCRdb reprocessed the immunoSEQ multiplex PCR reads via MiXCR and lists one record per CDR3 protein. The sample consists of a few hundred thousand distinct CDR3 sequences, 95% of them appearing once. The V gene's germline CDR1 is DFQATT and CDR2 SNEGSKA (reference sequence). Deletions cut 0 bases from V and 7 bases from J, with 18 bases between. The CDR3 runs to 15 residues. With regard to this clonotype: Its antigen remains unidentified.

What was sequenced was CD4+ T cells from PBMCs. The V gene is TRBV20-1, the J gene TRBJ1-1, with D maybe TRBD1 (5 bases). The sequence was collected from a human donor with multiple sclerosis. In nucleotides, the CDR3 is TGCAGTGCTAGAGATCTCCGGGGGAACGTCGGTGAAGCTTTCTTT. Translating gives CSARDLRGNVGEAFF.